The clone carrying this TCR beta chain was seen more than once but under ten times. This sample was included in a study of cytomegalovirus exposure and HLA in healthy donors. Per the germline V gene, CDR1 is ENHRY and CDR2 is SYGVKD. V shed 3 bases, J shed 5 bases, and the junction held 7 bases outside the gene matches. The CDR3 has 15 amino acids. This PCR relied on a set of 60 Vbeta primers and 13 Jbeta primers. Method: immunoSEQ multiplex PCR; TCRdb's copy keeps in-frame clones and lacks some. This sample has around 140,000 clones; around 82% occur once, and the top ten carry about 2.9%. The TCR originated in a female donor in good health and CMV-seronegative. Sequencing input: PBMCs. The chain carries TRBV10-3 and TRBJ1-1, with 9 bases aligning to TRBD1. DNA of the CDR3: TGTGCCATCAGTGATCAAACAGGGGGCAAGACTGAAGCTTTCTTT. Its protein is CAISDQTGGKTEAFF.